This T cell receptor (beta chain) was profiled in a study of CD8 T cells in ankylosing spondylitis. Study-wide results and limits: Earlier studies detected some motif variants in reactive arthritis synovial fluid and blood. Researchers reportedly found disease-linked clones significantly enriched in matched ankylosing spondylitis synovial fluid. Clones linked to the disease showed a CD8+ phenotype. They occurred at relatively low frequencies in peripheral blood. Seemingly distinctive of ankylosing spondylitis blood was a TCR beta motif formed by eight highly homologous variants.

Quantitative molecular-barcoded 5'-RACE generated the TCR beta libraries. TCRdb used MiXCR to reprocess the 5' RACE reads, holding one entry per CDR3 protein. The data contain a few hundred thousand distinct CDR3 sequences, around 16% of them singletons. J was trimmed by 4 bases and V by 10 bases; bases with no gene match: 8. The CDR3 totals 14 residues. Germline V gene sequence: CDR1 ENHRY, CDR2 SYGVKD. This clonotype came up a few times. Its antigen is not known. This sequence originates from a male donor with ankylosing spondylitis. This chain links TRBV10-3 with TRBJ2-3, with TRBD2 identical over 10 bases. What was sequenced was blood, either unsorted or a sorted T cell fraction (not recorded which). DNA for the CDR3: TGTGCCACACAACCTAGCGGGAGTGCAGATACGCAGTATTTT. Its protein product is CATQPSGSADTQYF.